A single sample is the source of the 4 T cell receptor beta chains below, sequenced in a study of vaccination and CD4 T cells after COVID-19. The Oncomine TCR Beta short-read assay generated sequence data from the DNA of cultured CD4+ T cells. TCRdb independently ran MiXCR on the PCR reads; one entry per CDR3 protein. In the table there are almost 20,000 distinct CDR3 sequences, 40% to 65% of which are singletons. Antigens of these TCRs are unknown. The treatment is: roughly 11-day PBMC culture with coronavirus spike peptide pools or control peptides (ViraFEST assay). Sequencing was performed on CD4+ T cells from blood, cultured in vitro. The receptors come from a human donor who had recovered from COVID-19.

CDR3 bases: TGTGCCAGCAGACCCCTCCCGGGACAGCGCGAGAATCAGCCCCAGCATTTT. Translating gives CASRPLPGQRENQPQHF. V is TRBV28 and J is TRBJ1-5; the match to TRBD1 covers 7 bases. The CDR3 sequence is 17 residues long. J gave up 4 bases and V 6 bases, and 15 bases lay outside the gene matches. Germline CDR1 is MDHEN and CDR2 is SYDVKM. Combining the CDR3 with reference TRBV28 and TRBJ1-5 gives the whole variable domain DVKVTQSSRYLVKRTGEKVFLECVQDMDHENMFWYRQDPGLGLRLIYFSYDVKMKEKGDIPEGYSVSREKKERFSLILESASTNQTSMYLCASRPLPGQRENQPQHFGDGTRLSIL.

This rearrangement joins TRBV3-1 to TRBJ1-5, with a weak D call TRBD1 (6 bases). Looked up from germline, CDR1 is LGHDT and CDR2 is YNNKEL (reference sequence). The V gene lost 2 bases and the J gene lost 3 bases, with 14 bases spanning the gap. The CDR3 runs to 16 residues. This CDR3 is CASSQTPGVPNQPQHF. Written as DNA, the CDR3 is TGTGCCAGCAGCCAAACGCCAGGGGTCCCCAATCAGCCCCAGCATTTT.

J is TRBJ1-6 and V is TRBV6-1, with 9 bases that match TRBD1. This CDR3 has 15 residues. Unmatched junction bases numbered 6, after V lost 6 bases and J lost 6 bases. The germline V gene encodes CDR1 MNHNS and CDR2 SASEGT. DNA of the CDR3: TGTGCCAGCAGCCGTGGGACAGGGCTTAATTCACCCCTCCACTTT. This sequence encodes CASSRGTGLNSPLHF.

The V call is TRBV28, the J call TRBJ2-7; D unclear. CDR1 and CDR2 (germline): MDHEN, SYDVKM. The CDR3 consists of 14 residues. Trimming removed 5 bases at V and 5 bases at J, with 16 bases between. CDR3 DNA: TGTGCCAGCAGTAGAGACCCCGTTCGGGACGAGCAGTACTTC. Translated, it gives CASSRDPVRDEQYF. Together with reference TRBV28 and TRBJ2-7, the CDR3 gives the full variable domain: DVKVTQSSRYLVKRTGEKVFLECVQDMDHENMFWYRQDPGLGLRLIYFSYDVKMKEKGDIPEGYSVSREKKERFSLILESASTNQTSMYLCASSRDPVRDEQYFGPGTRLTVT.